Each of the 3 T cell receptor beta chains below was sequenced from the same sample in a study of CD8+ T cells in alopecia areata (dated by TCRdb to 2017 to 2018). What this sample's time point label stands for: roughly 24 weeks on oral tofacitinib. The sample's treatment or condition label is to be understood as: oral pan-JAK inhibitor, 5-10 mg twice daily. The library was generated by the immunoSEQ multiplex PCR assay. RNA was extracted from all samples and reverse transcribed into cDNA as template for TCR sequencing. Entries here come from immuneACCESS through TCRdb and include only in-frame sequences with V and J called. Some clones fail to appear in such tables; in the studies checked, an unresolved V gene covers under half of the shortfall, and the cause of the remainder is unknown. A total of 180,000 or so clones appear in this sample, 58% of them only once. The top ten constitute 4.5% to 6% of the sample.

Sequenced material: CD4+ T cells sorted from blood, taken at week 24, from a patient treated with tofacitinib. These receptors came from a human donor with alopecia areata.

The chain joins TRBV10-3 to TRBJ2-2; 10 bases map to TRBD1. CDR3 length equals 16 residues. J lost 6 bases, V lost 0 bases, and 4 bases had no gene match. The germline V gene encodes CDR1 ENHRY and CDR2 SYGVKD. The CDR3 DNA reads TGTGCCATCAGTGAGTCGCGACAGGGGGCTGCCGGGGAGCTGTTTTTT. The encoded protein is CAISESRQGAAGELFF.

This chain uses TRBV5-6 with TRBJ2-3; the match to TRBD2 covers 12 bases. CDR3 length: 18 amino acids. The J segment lost 9 bases and the V segment lost 3 bases, leaving 17 bases of the junction unmatched. Germline lookup yields CDR1 SGHDT and CDR2 YYEEEE. CDR3 in amino acids: CASSSGNPGTSGFTTQYF. The DNA of the CDR3 is TGTGCCAGCAGCTCCGGAAATCCCGGGACTAGCGGGTTTACGACGCAGTATTTT.

CDR3 sequence: CASSQDRDRGRTGELFF. For the CDR3, the DNA is TGCGCCAGCAGCCAAGACCGGGACAGGGGGCGCACCGGGGAGCTGTTTTTT. The chain employs TRBV4-1 and TRBJ2-2, with 12 bases lining up with TRBD1. J lost 4 bases, V lost 0 bases, and 3 bases had no gene match. Germline values: CDR1 MGHRA, CDR2 YSYEKL. This CDR3 contains 17 residues.